Only a few counts were recorded for the clone carrying this TCR beta chain. Assay: immunoSEQ multiplex PCR; the TCRdb copy retains only in-frame clones and omits some. The sample lists approximately 100,000 clones, 70% to 90% occurring once. The sample comes from a study of control samples from healthy donors and cancer patients. The CDR3 consists of 18 residues. Germline assignment: CDR1 SEHNR and CDR2 FQNEAQ (reference sequence). With 2 bases clipped from V and 0 bases from J, the junction kept 10 bases outside the gene matches. V is TRBV7-9 and J is TRBJ2-1, with 7 bases lining up with TRBD2. This TCR came from a man aged 30 to 45 in good health. The sequencing sample was made of blood. This chain's CDR3 is CASSLFLRGVPSYNEQFF. In DNA form, the CDR3 reads TGTGCCAGCAGCTTATTTTTACGGGGGGTCCCCTCCTACAATGAGCAGTTCTTC.